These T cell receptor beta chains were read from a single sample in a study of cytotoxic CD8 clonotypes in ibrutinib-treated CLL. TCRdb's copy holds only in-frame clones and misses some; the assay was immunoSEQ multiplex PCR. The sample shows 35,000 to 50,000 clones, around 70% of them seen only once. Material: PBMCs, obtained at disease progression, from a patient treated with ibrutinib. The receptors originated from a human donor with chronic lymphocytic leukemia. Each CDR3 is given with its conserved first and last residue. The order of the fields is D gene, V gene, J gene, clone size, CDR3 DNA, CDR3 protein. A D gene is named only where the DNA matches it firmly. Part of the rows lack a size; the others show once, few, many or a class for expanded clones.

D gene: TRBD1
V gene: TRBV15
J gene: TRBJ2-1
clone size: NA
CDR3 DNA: TGTGCCACCAGCAGAGACCGTGGGACAGGGGAAAGAGGCGAGCAGTTCTTC
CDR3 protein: CATSRDRGTGERGEQFF

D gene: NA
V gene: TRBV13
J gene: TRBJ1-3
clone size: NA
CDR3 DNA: TGTGCCAGCAGCCCACGGACAGCCGGAAACACCATATATTTT
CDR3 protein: CASSPRTAGNTIYF

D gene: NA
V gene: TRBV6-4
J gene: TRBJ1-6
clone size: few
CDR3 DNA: TGTGCCAGCAGTGAGGGGGGTGGGAGGGATTCACCCCTCCACTTT
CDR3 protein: CASSEGGGRDSPLHF

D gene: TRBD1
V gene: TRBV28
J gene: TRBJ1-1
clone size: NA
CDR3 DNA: TGTGCCAGCGGAAACCTTTACAGGGGACGTCGGAACACTGAAGCTTTCTTT
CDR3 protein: CASGNLYRGRRNTEAFF

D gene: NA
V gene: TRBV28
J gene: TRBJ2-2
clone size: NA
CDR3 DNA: TGTGCCAGCAGTGCCGATCGTGCCGGGGAGCTGTTTTTT
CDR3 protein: CASSADRAGELFF

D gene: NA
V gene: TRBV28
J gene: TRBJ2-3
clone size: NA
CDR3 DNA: TGTGCCACCCGGAGTGGGAGCACAGATACGCAGTATTTT
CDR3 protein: CATRSGSTDTQYF

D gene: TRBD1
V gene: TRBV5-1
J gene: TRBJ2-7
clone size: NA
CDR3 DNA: TGCGCCAGCAGCTTGGAGGGACAGGGGCCCTACGAGCAGTACTTC
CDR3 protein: CASSLEGQGPYEQYF

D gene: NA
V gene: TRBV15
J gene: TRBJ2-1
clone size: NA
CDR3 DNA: TGTGCCACTAGCGGGGACAGGCGAGTCTATGAGCAGTTCTTC
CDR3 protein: CATSGDRRVYEQFF

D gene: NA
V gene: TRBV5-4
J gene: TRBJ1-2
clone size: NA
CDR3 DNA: TGTGCCAGCAGCTTGGACAGTTCTAACTATGGCTACACCTTC
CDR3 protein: CASSLDSSNYGYTF

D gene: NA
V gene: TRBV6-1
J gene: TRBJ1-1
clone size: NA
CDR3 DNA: TGTGCCAGCAGTGATTACAGGGAGAACACTGAAGCTTTCTTT
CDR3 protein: CASSDYRENTEAFF